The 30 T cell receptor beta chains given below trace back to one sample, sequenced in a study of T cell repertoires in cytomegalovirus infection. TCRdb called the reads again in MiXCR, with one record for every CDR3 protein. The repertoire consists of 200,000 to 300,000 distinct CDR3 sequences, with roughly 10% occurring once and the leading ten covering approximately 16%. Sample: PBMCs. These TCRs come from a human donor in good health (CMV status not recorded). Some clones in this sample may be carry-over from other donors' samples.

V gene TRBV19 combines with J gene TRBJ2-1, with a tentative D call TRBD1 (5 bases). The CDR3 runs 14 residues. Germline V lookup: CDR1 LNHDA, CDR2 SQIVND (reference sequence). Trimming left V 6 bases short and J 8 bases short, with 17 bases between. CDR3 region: CASRPGHKTDEQFF. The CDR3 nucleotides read TGTGCCAGTAGGCCTGGCCACAAGACAGATGAGCAGTTCTTC.

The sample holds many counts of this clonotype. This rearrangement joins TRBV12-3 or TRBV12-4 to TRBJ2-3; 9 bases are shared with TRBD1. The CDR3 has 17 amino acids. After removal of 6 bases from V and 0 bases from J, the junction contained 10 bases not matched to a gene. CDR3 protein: CASSPARQGVSTDTQYF. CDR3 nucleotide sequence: TGTGCCAGCAGCCCCGCCCGACAGGGGGTTAGCACAGATACGCAGTATTTT.

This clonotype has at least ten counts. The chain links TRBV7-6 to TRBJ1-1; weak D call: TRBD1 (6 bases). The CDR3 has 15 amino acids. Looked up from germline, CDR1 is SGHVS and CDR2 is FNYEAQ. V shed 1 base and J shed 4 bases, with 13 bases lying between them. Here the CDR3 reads CASSLGAGASTEAFF. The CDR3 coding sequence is TGTGCCAGCAGCTTAGGGGCAGGGGCAAGCACTGAAGCTTTCTTT.

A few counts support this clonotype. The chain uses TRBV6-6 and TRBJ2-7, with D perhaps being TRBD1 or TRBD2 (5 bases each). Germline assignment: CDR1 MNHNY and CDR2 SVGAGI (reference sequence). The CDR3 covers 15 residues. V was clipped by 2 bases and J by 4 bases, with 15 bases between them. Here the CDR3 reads CASSYVPLEGYEQYF. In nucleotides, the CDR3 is TGTGCCAGCAGTTACGTCCCCCTCGAGGGGTACGAGCAGTACTTC.

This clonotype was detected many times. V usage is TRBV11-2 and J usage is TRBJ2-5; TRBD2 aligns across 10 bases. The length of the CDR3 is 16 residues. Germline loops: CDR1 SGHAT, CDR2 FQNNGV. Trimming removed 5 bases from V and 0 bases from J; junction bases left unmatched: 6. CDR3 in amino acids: CASSEGLAPNQETQYF. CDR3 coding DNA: TGTGCCAGCAGCGAGGGACTAGCGCCGAACCAAGAGACCCAGTACTTC.

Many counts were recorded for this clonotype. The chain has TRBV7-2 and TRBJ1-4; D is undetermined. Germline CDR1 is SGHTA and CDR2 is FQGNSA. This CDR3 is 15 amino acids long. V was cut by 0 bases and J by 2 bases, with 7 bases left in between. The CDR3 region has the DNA TGTGCCAGCAGCTTAGCAGGCCTGACTAATGAAAAACTGTTTTTT. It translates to CASSLAGLTNEKLFF.

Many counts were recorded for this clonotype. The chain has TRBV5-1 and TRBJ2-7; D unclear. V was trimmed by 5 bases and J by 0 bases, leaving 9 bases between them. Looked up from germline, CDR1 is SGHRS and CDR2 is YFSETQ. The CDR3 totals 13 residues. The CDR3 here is CASRSDVSYEQYF. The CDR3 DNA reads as TGCGCCAGCAGATCGGACGTCTCCTACGAGCAGTACTTC. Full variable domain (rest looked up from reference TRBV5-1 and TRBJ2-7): KAGVTQTPRYLIKTRGQQVTLSCSPISGHRSVSWYQQTPGQGLQFLFEYFSETQRNKGNFPGRFSGRQFSNSRSEMNVSTLELGDSALYLCASRSDVSYEQYFGPGTRLTVT.

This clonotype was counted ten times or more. The CDR3 protein is CASSLVGLAGRLSSTDTQYF. Here the CDR3 DNA reads TGTGCCAGCAGCTTAGTTGGACTAGCGGGGCGACTTTCTAGCACAGATACGCAGTATTTT. The chain couples TRBV7-2 to TRBJ2-3, with TRBD2 matching over 12 bases. The J segment lost 0 bases and the V segment lost 1 base, leaving 11 bases of the junction unmatched. The CDR3 length is 20 residues. Germline V gene sequence: CDR1 SGHTA, CDR2 FQGNSA.

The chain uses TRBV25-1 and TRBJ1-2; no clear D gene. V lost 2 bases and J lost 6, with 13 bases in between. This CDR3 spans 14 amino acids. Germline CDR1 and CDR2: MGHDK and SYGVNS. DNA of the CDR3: TGTGCCAGCAGTGAAAGGTCGGGCCAGGATGGCTACACCTTC. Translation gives CASSERSGQDGYTF.

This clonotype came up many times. This chain's CDR3 is CASARTGNNSPLHF. DNA of the CDR3: TGTGCCAGCGCCCGGACAGGGAATAATTCACCCCTCCACTTT. The rearrangement links TRBV7-2 to TRBJ1-6; 8 bases agree with TRBD1. CDR1 is SGHTA and CDR2 is FQGNSA in the germline V gene. With 8 bases clipped from V and 5 bases from J, the junction kept 5 bases outside the gene matches. The CDR3 runs 14 residues. The full variable domain, with the rest looked up from reference TRBV7-2 and TRBJ1-6, is GAGVSQSPSNKVTEKGKDVELRCDPISGHTALYWYRQSLGQGLEFLIYFQGNSAPDKSGLPSDRFSAERTGGSVSTLTIQRTQQEDSAVYLCASARTGNNSPLHFGNGTRLTVT.

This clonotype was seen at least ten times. The CDR3 DNA sequence: TGTGCCAGCAGCTTCCGCCACTCTTCCGCCATATATTTT. Residues: CASSFRHSSAIYF. The chain employs TRBV7-2 and TRBJ1-3, with D unclear. Germline assignment: CDR1 SGHTA and CDR2 FQGNSA. The V end was cut by 3 bases, the J end by 11 bases, with 14 bases between. The length of the CDR3 is 13 residues.

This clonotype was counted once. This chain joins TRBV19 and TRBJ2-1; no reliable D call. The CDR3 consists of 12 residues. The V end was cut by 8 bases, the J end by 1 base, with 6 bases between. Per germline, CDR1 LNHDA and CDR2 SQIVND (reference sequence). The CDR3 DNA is TGTGCCAGTCGTAATTCCTACAATGAGCAGTTCTTC. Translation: CASRNSYNEQFF.

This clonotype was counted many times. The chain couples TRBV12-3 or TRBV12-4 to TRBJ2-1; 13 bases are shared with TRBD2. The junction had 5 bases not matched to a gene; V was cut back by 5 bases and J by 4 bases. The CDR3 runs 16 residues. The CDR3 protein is CASSPLAGGTYNEQFF. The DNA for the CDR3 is TGTGCCAGCAGTCCACTAGCGGGAGGGACGTACAATGAGCAGTTCTTC.

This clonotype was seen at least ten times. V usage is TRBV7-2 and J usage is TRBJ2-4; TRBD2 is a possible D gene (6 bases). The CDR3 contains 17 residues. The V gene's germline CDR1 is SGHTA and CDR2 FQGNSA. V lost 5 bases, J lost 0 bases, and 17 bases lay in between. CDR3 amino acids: CASSRDISGLAKNIQYF. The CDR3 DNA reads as TGTGCCAGCAGCCGTGACATATCGGGACTAGCCAAAAACATTCAGTACTTC.

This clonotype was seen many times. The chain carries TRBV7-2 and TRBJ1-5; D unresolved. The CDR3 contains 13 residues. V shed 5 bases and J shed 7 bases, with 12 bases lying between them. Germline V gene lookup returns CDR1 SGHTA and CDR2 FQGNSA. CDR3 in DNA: TGTGCCAGCAGCAGGGTTCAATTACAGCCCCAGCATTTT. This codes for CASSRVQLQPQHF.

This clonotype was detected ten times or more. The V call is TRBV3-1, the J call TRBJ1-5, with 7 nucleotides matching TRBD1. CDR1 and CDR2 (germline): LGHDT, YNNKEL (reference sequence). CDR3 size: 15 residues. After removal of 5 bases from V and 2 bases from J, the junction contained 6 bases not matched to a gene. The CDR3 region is CASSFTGAGNQPQHF. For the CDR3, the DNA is TGTGCCAGCAGCTTTACAGGGGCGGGCAATCAGCCCCAGCATTTT.

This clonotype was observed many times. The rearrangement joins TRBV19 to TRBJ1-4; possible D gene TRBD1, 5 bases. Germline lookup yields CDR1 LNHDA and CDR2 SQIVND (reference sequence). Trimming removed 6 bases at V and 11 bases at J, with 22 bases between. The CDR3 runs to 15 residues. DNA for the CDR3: TGTGCCAGTAGGAAAGGGGAGGGTCGAACGGACAAACTGTTTTTT. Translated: CASRKGEGRTDKLFF.

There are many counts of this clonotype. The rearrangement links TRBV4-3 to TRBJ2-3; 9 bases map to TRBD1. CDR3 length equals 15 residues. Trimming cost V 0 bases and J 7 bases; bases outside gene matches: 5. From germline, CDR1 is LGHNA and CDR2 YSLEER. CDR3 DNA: TGCGCCAGCAGCCAAGAGGGGACAGGGAAGTATACGCAGTATTTT. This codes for CASSQEGTGKYTQYF.

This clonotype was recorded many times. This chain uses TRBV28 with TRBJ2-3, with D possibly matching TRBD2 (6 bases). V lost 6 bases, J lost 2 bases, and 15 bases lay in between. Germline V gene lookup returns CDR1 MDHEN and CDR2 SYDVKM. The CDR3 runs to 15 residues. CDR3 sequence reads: CASSEGGAATDTQYF. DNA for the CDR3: TGTGCCAGCAGCGAAGGCGGGGCAGCCACAGATACGCAGTATTTT. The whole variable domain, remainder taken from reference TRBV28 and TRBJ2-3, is DVKVTQSSRYLVKRTGEKVFLECVQDMDHENMFWYRQDPGLGLRLIYFSYDVKMKEKGDIPEGYSVSREKKERFSLILESASTNQTSMYLCASSEGGAATDTQYFGPGTRLTVL.

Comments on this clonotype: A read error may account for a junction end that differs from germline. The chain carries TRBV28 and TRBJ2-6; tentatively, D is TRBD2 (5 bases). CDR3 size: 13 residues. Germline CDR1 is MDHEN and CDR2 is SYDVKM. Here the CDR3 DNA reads TGTGCCAGCAGTCCCACACTGAACCGGGATTCCTCTTTC. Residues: CASSPTLNRDSSF.

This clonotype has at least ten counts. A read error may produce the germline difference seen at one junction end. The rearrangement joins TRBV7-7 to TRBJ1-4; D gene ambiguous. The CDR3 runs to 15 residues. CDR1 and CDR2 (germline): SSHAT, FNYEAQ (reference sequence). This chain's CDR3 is CASSSGRATNEKLFF. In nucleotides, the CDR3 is TGTGCTAGCAGTTCCGGACGGGCAACTAATGAAAAACTGTTTTTT.

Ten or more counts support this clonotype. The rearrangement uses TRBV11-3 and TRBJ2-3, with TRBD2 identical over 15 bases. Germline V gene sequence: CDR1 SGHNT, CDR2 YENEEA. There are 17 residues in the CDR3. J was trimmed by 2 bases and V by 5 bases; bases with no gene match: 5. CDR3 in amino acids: CASSPRTSGGATDTQYF. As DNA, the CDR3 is TGTGCCAGCAGCCCTAGGACTAGCGGGGGGGCCACAGATACGCAGTATTTT.

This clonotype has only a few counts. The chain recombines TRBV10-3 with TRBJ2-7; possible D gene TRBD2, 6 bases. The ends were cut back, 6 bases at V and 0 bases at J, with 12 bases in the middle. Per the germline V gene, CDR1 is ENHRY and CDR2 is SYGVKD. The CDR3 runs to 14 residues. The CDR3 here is CAIRPGAGSYEQYF. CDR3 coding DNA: TGTGCCATCAGACCCGGAGCGGGCTCCTACGAGCAGTACTTC.

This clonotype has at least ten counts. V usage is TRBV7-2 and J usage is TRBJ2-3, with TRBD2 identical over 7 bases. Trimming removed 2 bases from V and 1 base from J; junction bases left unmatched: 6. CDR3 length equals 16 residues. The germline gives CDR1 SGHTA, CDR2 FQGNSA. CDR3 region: CASSLMASGGTDTQYF. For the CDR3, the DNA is TGTGCCAGCAGCTTAATGGCTAGCGGAGGCACAGATACGCAGTATTTT. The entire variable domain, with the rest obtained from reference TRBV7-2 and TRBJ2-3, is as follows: GAGVSQSPSNKVTEKGKDVELRCDPISGHTALYWYRQSLGQGLEFLIYFQGNSAPDKSGLPSDRFSAERTGGSVSTLTIQRTQQEDSAVYLCASSLMASGGTDTQYFGPGTRLTVL.

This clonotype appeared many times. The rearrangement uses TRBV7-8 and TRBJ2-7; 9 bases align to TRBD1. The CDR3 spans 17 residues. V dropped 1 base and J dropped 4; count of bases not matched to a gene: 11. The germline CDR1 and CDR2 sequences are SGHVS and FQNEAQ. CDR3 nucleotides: TGTGCCAGCAGCTTAGGGGCAGGGGGGACAGGGAGGTACGAGCAGTACTTC. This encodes CASSLGAGGTGRYEQYF.

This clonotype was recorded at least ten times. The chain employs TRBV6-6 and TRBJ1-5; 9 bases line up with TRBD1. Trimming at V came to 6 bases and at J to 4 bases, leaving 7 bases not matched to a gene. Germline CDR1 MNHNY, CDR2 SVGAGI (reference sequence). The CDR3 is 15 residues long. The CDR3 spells CASRDGTGKNQPQHF. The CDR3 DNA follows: TGTGCCAGCAGAGACGGGACAGGGAAAAATCAGCCCCAGCATTTT.

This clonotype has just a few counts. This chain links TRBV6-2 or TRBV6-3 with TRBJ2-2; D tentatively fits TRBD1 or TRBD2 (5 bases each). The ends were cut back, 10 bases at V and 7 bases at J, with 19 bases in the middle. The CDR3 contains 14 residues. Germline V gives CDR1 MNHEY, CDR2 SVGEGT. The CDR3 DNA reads TGTGCCACCCGGAGGTTAGGGGATAACGGGGAGCTGTTTTTT. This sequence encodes CATRRLGDNGELFF.

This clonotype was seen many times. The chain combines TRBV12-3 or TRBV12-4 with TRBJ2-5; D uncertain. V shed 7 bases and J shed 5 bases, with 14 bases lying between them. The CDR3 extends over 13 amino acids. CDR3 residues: CASTDPGRETQYF. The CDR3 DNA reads TGTGCCAGCACCGACCCCGGAAGGGAGACCCAGTACTTC.

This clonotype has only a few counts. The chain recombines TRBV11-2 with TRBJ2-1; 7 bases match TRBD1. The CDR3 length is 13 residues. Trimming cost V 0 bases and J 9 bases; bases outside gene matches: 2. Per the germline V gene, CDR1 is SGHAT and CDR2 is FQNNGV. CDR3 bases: TGTGCCAGCAGCTTAGATTACAGGGGTGAGCAGTTCTTC. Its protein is CASSLDYRGEQFF.

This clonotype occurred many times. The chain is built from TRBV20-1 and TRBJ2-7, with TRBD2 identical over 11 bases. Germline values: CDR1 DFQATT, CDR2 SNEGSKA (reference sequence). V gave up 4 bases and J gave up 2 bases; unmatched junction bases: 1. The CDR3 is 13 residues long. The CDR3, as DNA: TGCAGTGCTATAGCGGGAGGGGCCTACGAGCAGTACTTC. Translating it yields CSAIAGGAYEQYF.